Shown below are 31 T cell receptor beta chains from a single sample sequenced in a study of T cells in Graves' hyperthyroidism and ophthalmopathy. Amplified regions were TCR beta CDR3 sequences from RNA transcripts. First-round RT-PCR targeting the TCR CDR3 was performed with the HTBI primer set. TCRdb recomputed calls from the multiplex PCR reads with MiXCR, one row per CDR3 protein. In the table there are a few hundred thousand distinct CDR3 sequences, roughly 46% of which are singletons. The sample taken for sequencing was peripheral blood or thyroid tissue (not recorded which). The receptors originated from a woman aged 18-29 years with Graves' hyperthyroidism.

This clonotype has just one count. A read error may explain this, as a much larger clone is one base away. The chain joins TRBV6-2 or TRBV6-3 to TRBJ2-7, with TRBD1 as a possible D gene (5 bases). Germline loops: CDR1 MNHEY, CDR2 SVGEGT. V gave up 10 bases and J gave up 5 bases, with 27 bases separating them. CDR3 length: 16 residues. The CDR3 here is CANSRLPSDTVHEQYF. In DNA, the CDR3 is TGTGCCAACAGCCGCCTTCCCTCGGACACCGTCCACGAGCAGTACTTC.

This clonotype turned up a few times. The chain uses TRBV6-5 and TRBJ1-2; a weak D match, TRBD1 (5 bases). The CDR3 spans 19 residues. V was trimmed by 4 bases and J by 4 bases, leaving 28 bases between them. Germline CDR1 is MNHEY and CDR2 is SVGAGI. CDR3 amino acids: CASSSRVTPSGTLSYGYTF. The CDR3 nucleotides read TGTGCCAGCAGTTCCCGAGTAACCCCCTCAGGGACTCTAAGCTATGGCTACACCTTC.

This clonotype came up many times. The chain uses TRBV19 and TRBJ1-1; D possibly corresponds to TRBD1 (5 bases). The CDR3 totals 11 residues. Germline lookup yields CDR1 LNHDA and CDR2 SQIVND (reference sequence). The ends were cut back, 7 bases at V and 8 bases at J, with 11 bases in the middle. The CDR3 nucleotides are TGTGCCAGTAATAGGAACAGGGAAGCTTTCTTT. Translation: CASNRNREAFF.

The rearrangement links TRBV20-1 to TRBJ1-4, with 8 nucleotides matching TRBD1. CDR3 length: 16 amino acids. CDR1 DFQATT and CDR2 SNEGSKA come from the germline V gene (reference sequence). V gave up 2 bases and J gave up 7 bases; unmatched junction bases: 12. CDR3 loop: CSARPLTGGISEKLFF. The CDR3 DNA follows: TGCAGTGCTAGACCTCTAACAGGGGGTATTAGTGAAAAACTGTTTTTT.

This clonotype showed up many times. The chain combines TRBV4-3 with TRBJ1-1; 7 nucleotides align to TRBD1. The CDR3 contains 13 residues. Germline trimming cut 5 bases from V and 7 bases from J; bases unmatched to any gene: 7. Looked up from germline, CDR1 is LGHNA and CDR2 is YSLEER. CDR3 DNA: TGCGCCAGCAGCATAAAAGGGACAGATGAAGCTTTCTTT. Residues: CASSIKGTDEAFF.

The table lists this clonotype with many counts. This sequence joins TRBV19 and TRBJ2-7, with 14 nucleotides matching TRBD2. Trimming removed 9 bases from V and 5 bases from J; junction bases left unmatched: 9. Germline CDR1 is LNHDA and CDR2 is SQIVND (reference sequence). The CDR3 spans 15 residues. The CDR3 bases are TGTGCCAGCGGGACTAGCGGGAGTTTTTCTGACGAGCAGTACTTC. Translated: CASGTSGSFSDEQYF.

This clonotype appeared many times. The CDR3 DNA reads TGCAGTGCCGCACACCAACCCGACGGGACCCAGTACTTC. Translation: CSAAHQPDGTQYF. The V gene is TRBV20-1, the J gene TRBJ2-5, with unresolved D. V dropped 6 bases and J dropped 7 bases, with 18 bases sitting between them. CDR1 DFQATT and CDR2 SNEGSKA come from the germline V gene (reference sequence). The CDR3 sequence is 13 residues long.

Comments on this clonotype: A much larger clone lies a single base off, so this may be a read error. This chain joins TRBV2 and TRBJ2-7; D is uncertain. This CDR3 spans 12 amino acids. CDR1 and CDR2 (germline): SNHLY, FYNNEI. The CDR3: CGGSLTSYEQYF. CDR3 bases: TGTGGCGGCAGCCTGACCAGCTACGAGCAGTACTTC. Supplemented by reference TRBV2 and TRBJ2-7, the full variable domain reads EPEVTQTPSHQVTQMGQEVILRCVPISNHLYFYWYRQILGQKVEFLVSFYNNEISEKSEIFDDQFSVERPDGSNFTLKIRSTKLEDSAMYFCGGSLTSYEQYFGPGTRLTVT.

This clonotype was counted ten times or more. The chain joins TRBV12-3 or TRBV12-4 to TRBJ2-5; tentative D call: TRBD1 (6 bases). The V and J ends lost 6 bases and 5 bases respectively, with 13 bases between them. The CDR3 loop spans 13 amino acids. This chain's CDR3 is CASSSWGHETQYF. In DNA form, the CDR3 reads TGTGCCAGCAGCTCCTGGGGGCACGAGACCCAGTACTTC.

There are many counts of this clonotype. The V gene is TRBV5-1, the J gene TRBJ1-4; the D is unclear. The CDR3 length is 16 residues. The V and J ends lost 2 bases and 7 bases respectively, with 18 bases between them. In germline, CDR1 is SGHRS, CDR2 YFSETQ. CDR3 loop: CASSLGNVGFGEKLFF. The CDR3 DNA follows: TGCGCCAGCAGCTTAGGAAACGTAGGGTTCGGTGAAAAACTGTTTTTT.

This clonotype was observed at least ten times. The gene calls are TRBV4-1 and TRBJ1-2, with a tentative D call TRBD1 (5 bases). This CDR3 region has 16 residues. Trimming took 4 bases from V and 3 from J, leaving 18 bases between them. Germline V gene lookup returns CDR1 MGHRA and CDR2 YSYEKL. CDR3 in DNA: TGCGCCAGCAGCCGGGGCCCCACGGACATAGACTATGGCTACACCTTC. Translated, it gives CASSRGPTDIDYGYTF.

This clonotype was picked up many times. CDR3 amino acids: CASSNIQGKNTEAFF. The CDR3 DNA reads TGTGCCAGTAGTAATATACAGGGGAAGAACACTGAAGCTTTCTTT. This chain joins TRBV19 and TRBJ1-1; 7 nucleotides line up with TRBD1. The CDR3 totals 15 residues. Germline CDR1 LNHDA, CDR2 SQIVND (reference sequence). The junction had 6 bases not matched to a gene; V was cut back by 4 bases and J by 1 base.

In its sample, this clonotype was seen a few times. The chain uses TRBV7-2 and TRBJ2-7; 7 nucleotides line up with TRBD2. Near its end, the DNA agrees better with TRBJ2-1, so the J call may be wrong. Germline V gene sequence: CDR1 SGHTA, CDR2 FQGNSA. The CDR3 contains 15 residues. The chain's CDR3 is CASSFEGGHVDEQFF. The CDR3, as DNA: TGTGCCAGCAGCTTCGAGGGAGGGCATGTCGATGAGCAGTTCTTC.

V gene TRBV11-2 combines with J gene TRBJ2-2; D is undetermined. The CDR3 length is 11 residues. V was clipped by 8 bases and J by 5 bases, with 6 bases between them. The germline V gene has CDR1 SGHAT and CDR2 FQNNGV. The CDR3 loop reads CASPRTGELFF. For the CDR3, the DNA is TGTGCCAGCCCCAGGACCGGGGAGCTGTTTTTT.

V usage is TRBV7-2 and J usage is TRBJ2-5; TRBD2 agrees at 7 bases. V dropped 5 bases and J dropped 1; count of bases not matched to a gene: 4. The CDR3 spans 14 residues. Germline lookup yields CDR1 SGHTA and CDR2 FQGNSA. This chain's CDR3 is CASSETGGQETQYF. CDR3 DNA: TGTGCCAGCAGCGAGACGGGGGGCCAAGAGACCCAGTACTTC.

For the CDR3, the DNA is TGTGCCAGCAGCCTTACAGGGGAGAATGAAGCTTTCTTT. Residues: CASSLTGENEAFF. The rearrangement joins TRBV7-2 to TRBJ1-1, with 7 positions matching TRBD1. Germline V CDR1 and CDR2: SGHTA, FQGNSA. The CDR3 sequence is 13 residues long. Germline trimming cut 5 bases from V and 7 bases from J; bases unmatched to any gene: 7.

This clonotype came up once. The genes are TRBV20-1 and TRBJ1-5, with a weak D call TRBD1 (5 bases). Trimming took off 3 bases at V and 11 bases at J, with 17 bases between the two ends. The CDR3 totals 13 residues. Per germline, CDR1 DFQATT and CDR2 SNEGSKA (reference sequence). CDR3 in DNA: TGCAGTGCTAGCGGGACCTCCGATGAGACCCAGCATTTT. This encodes CSASGTSDETQHF.

This clonotype was found once. V gene TRBV20-1 combines with J gene TRBJ1-2; weak D call: TRBD1 (5 bases). Germline V gene sequence: CDR1 DFQATT, CDR2 SNEGSKA (reference sequence). The CDR3 totals 14 residues. V gave up 6 bases and J gave up 0 bases, with 14 bases separating them. CDR3: CSASSRGTNYGYTF. The CDR3 DNA follows: TGCAGTGCCAGCAGCCGGGGGACTAACTATGGCTACACCTTC.

As for this clonotype: A read error is possible here, since a much larger clone lies one base away. The chain has TRBV6-1 and TRBJ1-4; D unclear. This CDR3 has 13 residues. Germline V gene data show CDR1 as MNHNS and CDR2 as SASEGT. Trimming cost V 5 bases and J 6 bases, with 10 bases left between them. CDR3 DNA sequence: TGTGCCAGCAGTTACTCGAAGGATGAAAAACTGTTTTTT. It specifies CASSYSKDEKLFF.

V gene TRBV11-2 combines with J gene TRBJ2-7; 9 nucleotides align to TRBD1. The length of the CDR3 is 19 residues. The ends lost 5 bases at V and 0 bases at J; junction bases unmatched: 17. Germline values: CDR1 SGHAT, CDR2 FQNNGV. CDR3 in DNA: TGTGCCAGCAGCACTTATACCCCTCACAGGGGGCACAGCTCCTACGAGCAGTACTTC. Amino acid sequence: CASSTYTPHRGHSSYEQYF.

The chain uses TRBV19 and TRBJ1-5; TRBD1 is a possible D gene (6 bases). Germline V gene lookup returns CDR1 LNHDA and CDR2 SQIVND (reference sequence). Between the trimmed V and J ends, which lost 3 bases and 11 bases, there was a span of 14 bases. The CDR3 runs 13 residues. The CDR3 DNA reads TGTGCCAGTAGTATGGTGGGGGCTGAGACCCAGCATTTT. Amino acid sequence: CASSMVGAETQHF. The whole variable domain, remainder taken from reference TRBV19 and TRBJ1-5, is DGGITQSPKYLFRKEGQNVTLSCEQNLNHDAMYWYRQDPGQGLRLIYYSQIVNDFQKGDIAEGYSVSREKKESFPLTVTSAQKNPTAFYLCASSMVGAETQHFGDGTRLSIL.

V and J are TRBV7-9 and TRBJ1-5, with a tentative D call TRBD1 (6 bases). Trimming took off 3 bases at V and 2 bases at J, with 20 bases between the two ends. Germline V lookup: CDR1 SEHNR, CDR2 FQNEAQ (reference sequence). This CDR3 comprises 18 residues. CDR3 DNA: TGTGCCAGCAGCTTGGGGGCTGGCGGGGGAACAGGCAATCAGCCCCAGCATTTT. Encoded protein: CASSLGAGGGTGNQPQHF. Looking up the rest from reference TRBV7-9 and TRBJ1-5 gives the full variable domain: DTGVSQNPRHKITKRGQNVTFRCDPISEHNRLYWYRQTLGQGPEFLTYFQNEAQLEKSRLLSDRFSAERPKGSFSTLEIQRTEQGDSAMYLCASSLGAGGGTGNQPQHFGDGTRLSIL.

This clonotype was counted ten times or more. The chain employs TRBV12-3 or TRBV12-4 and TRBJ1-2, with a tentative D call TRBD1 (5 bases). The V and J ends lost 2 bases and 5 bases respectively, with 9 bases between them. This CDR3 is built from 13 residues. In nucleotides, the CDR3 is TGTGCCAGCAGTTTATTTGGGGGTTATGGCTACACCTTC. Its protein is CASSLFGGYGYTF.

The V call is TRBV20-1, the J call TRBJ1-3, with D tentatively TRBD1 (5 bases). V gave up 6 bases and J gave up 2 bases, with 11 bases separating them. Germline V gene lookup returns CDR1 DFQATT and CDR2 SNEGSKA (reference sequence). The CDR3 covers 13 residues. The chain's CDR3 is CSASDSAGNTIYF. Here the CDR3 DNA reads TGCAGTGCCAGCGACAGTGCTGGAAACACCATATATTTT.

This clonotype was counted ten times or more. J is TRBJ2-3 and V is TRBV6-1, with D uncertain. CDR1 MNHNS and CDR2 SASEGT come from the germline V gene. Trimming shortened V by 4 bases and J by 3 bases, and 8 bases separated the two germline ends. CDR3 size: 13 residues. CDR3 DNA sequence: TGTGCCAGCAGTGGCCGAGCAACAGATACGCAGTATTTT. It codes for CASSGRATDTQYF.

This clonotype was seen only a few times. The V call is TRBV12-3 or TRBV12-4, the J call TRBJ2-7, with 11 bases matching TRBD2. This CDR3 is 13 amino acids long. The V segment lost 8 bases and the J segment 3 bases; nucleotides outside the gene matches: 3. For the CDR3, the DNA is TGTGCCAGCCTTAGCGGGAGGGACTACGAGCAGTACTTC. It specifies CASLSGRDYEQYF.

This clonotype was picked up many times. This chain connects TRBV20-1 to TRBJ2-7; D possibly corresponds to TRBD2 (6 bases). V was clipped by 0 bases and J by 3 bases, with 12 bases between them. Germline CDR1 is DFQATT and CDR2 is SNEGSKA (reference sequence). The CDR3 runs 14 residues. The CDR3 region has the DNA TGCAGTGCTAGAGATGTCTCGGGAGACTACGAGCAGTACTTC. This sequence encodes CSARDVSGDYEQYF.

A few counts support this clonotype. The chain is built from TRBV5-4 and TRBJ2-2, with 13 bases lining up with TRBD2. V lost 4 bases, J lost 2 bases, and 11 bases stayed unmatched. This CDR3 contains 19 residues. Per the germline V gene, CDR1 is SGHNT and CDR2 is YYREEE (reference sequence). The CDR3 here is CASSGVQGLAGNNTGELFF. CDR3 DNA: TGTGCCAGCAGCGGGGTCCAGGGACTAGCGGGAAATAACACCGGGGAGCTGTTTTTT. The whole variable domain, remainder taken from reference TRBV5-4 and TRBJ2-2, is ETGVTQSPTHLIKTRGQQVTLRCSSQSGHNTVSWYQQALGQGPQFIFQYYREEENGRGNFPPRFSGLQFPNYSSELNVNALELDDSALYLCASSGVQGLAGNNTGELFFGEGSRLTVL.

Details on this clonotype: A much larger clone sits a single nucleotide away, making a read error possible. The chain is built from TRBV15 and TRBJ2-6; D perhaps matches TRBD1 (6 bases). This CDR3 is 14 amino acids long. Germline V CDR1 and CDR2: LNHNV, YYDKDF (reference sequence). The V end lost 5 bases, the J end lost 4 bases, and 9 bases lay between the germline ends. CDR3 loop: CATSLGQGANVLTF. The DNA for the CDR3 is TGTGCCACCAGCTTAGGACAGGGGGCCAACGTCCTGACTTTC.

Many counts were recorded for this clonotype. The V and J genes are TRBV7-2 and TRBJ2-7; D tentatively reads TRBD1 or TRBD2 (5 bases each). Trimming stripped 5 bases from V and 5 bases from J, with 13 bases between. The CDR3 runs to 13 residues. Germline V gene sequence: CDR1 SGHTA, CDR2 FQGNSA. CDR3 nucleotides: TGTGCCAGCAGCCTGACGGGGCAACACGAGCAGTACTTC. Translated, it gives CASSLTGQHEQYF. Variable domain in full (rest from reference TRBV7-2 and TRBJ2-7): GAGVSQSPSNKVTEKGKDVELRCDPISGHTALYWYRQSLGQGLEFLIYFQGNSAPDKSGLPSDRFSAERTGGSVSTLTIQRTQQEDSAVYLCASSLTGQHEQYFGPGTRLTVT.

This clonotype has more than one count but fewer than ten. The V and J genes are TRBV30 and TRBJ1-5; D not resolved. V shed 0 bases and J shed 5 bases, with 11 bases lying between them. Germline-derived CDR1 and CDR2 are GTSNPN and SVGIG (reference sequence). The CDR3 runs to 14 residues. This CDR3 reads CAWSVGEGDQPQHF. CDR3 in DNA: TGTGCCTGGAGTGTCGGGGAAGGCGATCAGCCCCAGCATTTT. The entire variable domain, with the rest obtained from reference TRBV30 and TRBJ1-5, is as follows: SQTIHQWPATLVQPVGSPLSLECTVEGTSNPNLYWYRQAAGRGLQLLFYSVGIGQISSEVPQNLSASRPQDRQFILSSKKLLLSDSGFYLCAWSVGEGDQPQHFGDGTRLSIL.